This is a list of T cell receptor beta chains from one sample in a study of Ad26.COV2.S vaccination and SARS-CoV-2 variants. Here immunoSEQ multiplex PCR was the method, and the copy in TCRdb shows in-frame clones only, minus some. The data show almost 400,000 clones, around 91% seen once. The sequences come from peripheral blood, collected in a trial of Ad26.COV2.S vaccine versus placebo. The source of these receptors is a person aged 18-65 years who received the Ad26.COV2.S COVID-19 vaccine or a placebo. Each CDR3 is given with its conserved first and last residue. D genes are given only for firm matches. Part of the rows lack a size; the others show once, few, many or a class for expanded clones.

CDR3 protein,CDR3 DNA,J gene,CDR3 length,V gene,D gene,clone size
CASSVGGQGGTDTQYF,TGTGCCAGCAGCGTTGGGGGGCAGGGAGGCACAGATACGCAGTATTTT,TRBJ2-3,16,TRBV9,NA,once
CASSLGQLPFGNSPLHF,TGTGCCAGCAGCTTAGGACAGCTCCCTTTCGGGAATTCACCCCTCCACTTT,TRBJ1-6,17,TRBV7-2,NA,NA
CASSPGQGVTNEKLFF,TGTGCCAGCAGTCCAGGACAGGGGGTAACTAATGAAAAACTGTTTTTT,TRBJ1-4,16,TRBV28,TRBD1,NA
CASTADGLLQETQYF,TGTGCCAGCACCGCCGACGGGTTACTTCAAGAGACCCAGTACTTC,TRBJ2-5,15,TRBV25-1,NA,few
CAISESKLVHEQFF,TGTGCCATCAGTGAGTCGAAGCTAGTACATGAGCAGTTCTTC,TRBJ2-1,14,TRBV10-3,NA,once
CASSAGQTNTGELFF,TGTGCCAGCAGCGCGGGACAGACAAACACCGGGGAGCTGTTTTTT,TRBJ2-2,15,TRBV7-9,NA,NA
CASSFPRTETEAFF,TGTGCCAGCAGCTTCCCTAGGACGGAGACTGAAGCTTTCTTT,TRBJ1-1,14,TRBV7-9,NA,NA
CASSQDQGHNNEQFF,TGCGCCAGCAGCCAAGATCAAGGACATAACAATGAGCAGTTCTTC,TRBJ2-1,15,TRBV4-1,NA,NA
CASSYRVNTEAFF,TGTGCCAGCAGTTACAGGGTGAACACTGAAGCTTTCTTT,TRBJ1-1,13,TRBV6-5,NA,NA
CASSEVGIGVQPQHF,TGTGCCAGCAGTGAAGTTGGGATAGGTGTTCAGCCCCAGCATTTT,TRBJ1-5,15,TRBV6-1,NA,NA
CASSIPLPRTYEQYF,TGTGCCAGCAGCATTCCCCTCCCCCGGACCTACGAGCAGTACTTC,TRBJ2-7,15,TRBV21-1,NA,NA
CASKSNDNSPLHF,TGTGCCAGCAAAAGTAACGATAATTCACCCCTCCACTTT,TRBJ1-6,13,TRBV6-5,NA,NA
CASSVGEIGTEAFF,TGTGCCAGCAGCGTAGGCGAGATCGGCACTGAAGCTTTCTTT,TRBJ1-1,14,TRBV9,NA,once
CASSQDMGMNTEAFF,TGTGCCAGCAGCCAAGACATGGGGATGAACACTGAAGCTTTCTTT,TRBJ1-1,15,TRBV3-1/TRBV3-2,NA,NA
CACFSGRVNTGELFF,TGTGCCTGCTTTAGCGGGAGGGTGAACACCGGGGAGCTGTTTTTT,TRBJ2-2,15,TRBV11-2,TRBD2,NA
CASSFPNRVGGYTF,TGTGCCAGCAGCTTTCCCAACAGGGTTGGTGGCTACACCTTC,TRBJ1-2,14,TRBV11-3,NA,NA
CASSLAGTAPNTEAFF,TGTGCCAGCAGCTTGGCCGGGACAGCCCCTAACACTGAAGCTTTCTTT,TRBJ1-1,16,TRBV5-4,TRBD1,NA
CASSPSDRTYEQYF,TGTGCCAGCAGCCCCTCCGACCGAACCTACGAGCAGTACTTC,TRBJ2-7,14,TRBV11-2,NA,NA
CASSGLKGIDTQYF,TGTGCCAGCAGCGGGCTAAAAGGTATTGATACGCAGTATTTT,TRBJ2-3,14,TRBV9,NA,NA
CASSLLWVGSSYEQYF,TGTGCCAGCAGCTTACTTTGGGTTGGGAGCTCCTACGAGCAGTACTTC,TRBJ2-7,16,TRBV7-2,NA,NA
CASSPPTGSTEAFF,TGTGCCAGCAGTCCCCCGACAGGGAGCACTGAAGCTTTCTTT,TRBJ1-1,14,TRBV28,TRBD1,once
CASSLRAAGIQETQYF,TGTGCCAGCAGCTTAAGGGCCGCAGGGATTCAAGAGACCCAGTACTTC,TRBJ2-5,16,TRBV7-9,NA,NA
CASSLGEVGWRGDNEQFF,TGTGCCAGCAGCTTAGGTGAGGTGGGATGGAGGGGCGACAATGAGCAGTTCTTC,TRBJ2-1,18,TRBV11-2,NA,once
CASSPGGWGVNEQFF,TGTGCCAGCAGTCCGGGTGGATGGGGGGTAAATGAGCAGTTCTTC,TRBJ2-1,15,TRBV28,NA,NA
CASSQTSTQYF,TGTGCCAGCAGCCAAACTTCTACGCAGTATTTT,TRBJ2-3,11,TRBV14,NA,NA
CASSPGIARAEAFF,TGTGCCAGCAGCCCAGGGATCGCACGGGCTGAAGCTTTCTTT,TRBJ1-1,14,TRBV28,NA,NA